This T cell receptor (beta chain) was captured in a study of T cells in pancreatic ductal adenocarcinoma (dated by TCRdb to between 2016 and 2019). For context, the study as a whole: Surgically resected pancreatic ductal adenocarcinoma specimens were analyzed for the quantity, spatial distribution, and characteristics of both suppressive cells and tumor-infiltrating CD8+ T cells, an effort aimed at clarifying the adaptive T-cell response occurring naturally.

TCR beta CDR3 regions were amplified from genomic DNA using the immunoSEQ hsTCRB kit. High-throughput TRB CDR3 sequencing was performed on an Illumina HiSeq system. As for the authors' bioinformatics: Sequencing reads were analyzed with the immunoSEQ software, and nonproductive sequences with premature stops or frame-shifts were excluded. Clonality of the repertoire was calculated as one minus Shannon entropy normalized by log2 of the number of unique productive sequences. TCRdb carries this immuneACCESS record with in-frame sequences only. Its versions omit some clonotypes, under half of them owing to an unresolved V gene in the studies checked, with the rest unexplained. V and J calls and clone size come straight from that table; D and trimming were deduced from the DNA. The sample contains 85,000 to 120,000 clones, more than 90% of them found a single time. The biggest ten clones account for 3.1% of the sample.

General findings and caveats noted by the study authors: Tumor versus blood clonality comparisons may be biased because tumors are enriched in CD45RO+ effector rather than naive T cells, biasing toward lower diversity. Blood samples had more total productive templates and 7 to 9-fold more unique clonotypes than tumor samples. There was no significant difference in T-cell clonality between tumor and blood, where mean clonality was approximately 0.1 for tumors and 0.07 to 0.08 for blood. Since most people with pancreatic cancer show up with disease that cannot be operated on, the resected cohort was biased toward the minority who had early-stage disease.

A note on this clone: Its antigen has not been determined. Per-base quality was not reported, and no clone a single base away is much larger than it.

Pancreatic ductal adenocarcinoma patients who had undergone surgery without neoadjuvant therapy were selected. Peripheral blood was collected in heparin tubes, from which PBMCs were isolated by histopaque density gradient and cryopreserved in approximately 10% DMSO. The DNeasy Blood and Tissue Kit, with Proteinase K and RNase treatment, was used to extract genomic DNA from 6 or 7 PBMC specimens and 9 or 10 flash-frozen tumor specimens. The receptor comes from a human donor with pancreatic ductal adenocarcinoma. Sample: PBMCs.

Here the CDR3 is given as CASSPFFGANVLTF. At the DNA level, the sequence is TGCGCCAGCAGCCCCTTTTTCGGGGCCAACGTCCTGACTTTC. The chain was built from TRBV5-1 and TRBJ2-6; the D gene identity is not certain. The CDR3 covers 14 residues, taking in both the cysteine and the phenylalanine. The CDR3 DNA has 42 bases and is translated from base 1. CDR1 and CDR2, looked up from the germline V gene, are SGHRS and YFSETQ. The V end loses 4 bases and the J end loses 4 bases, and a stretch of 9 bases separates them.